This T cell receptor beta chain was found in a study of T cells expressing NK-cell markers. About the research overall: Seven of eight sequenced donors tested HCMV-seropositive; one tested seronegative.

The CDR3 extends over 15 amino acids. CDR1 is SGHAT, CDR2 FQNNGV, per germline. Remarks on this clonotype: The antigen remains unidentified.

Findings and limits, study-wide: Dominant NKG2C+ clonotypes in six donors made up roughly 1.0-7.0% of CD8+ T cells.

Generation of TCR beta cDNA was performed by 5'RACE template switching incorporating UMIs. From the 5' RACE reads, TCRdb lists one entry per CDR3 protein and no DNA. The sample includes 200,000 to 300,000 distinct CDR3 sequences. The sample taken for sequencing was blood T cells: a sorted CD56 or NKG2C T cell subset, CD4+ or CD8+ T cells, or bulk PBMC T cells (not recorded which). This TCR was sampled from a man aged 18-30 years in good health. The chain carries TRBV11-2 and TRBJ2-7; the D call of TRBD2 rests on TCRdb alone, since no DNA is present to check it. CDR3 region: CASSLPGLASYEQYF. Supplemented by reference TRBV11-2 and TRBJ2-7, the full variable domain reads EAGVAQSPRYKIIEKRQSVAFWCNPISGHATLYWYQQILGQGPKLLIQFQNNGVVDDSQLPKDRFSAERLKGVDSTLKIQPAKLEDSAVYLCASSLPGLASYEQYFGPGTRLTVT.